This T cell receptor beta chain was documented in a study of cytomegalovirus exposure and HLA in healthy donors. Turning to this clone: Its antigen remains unidentified.

The study's findings and limits: In a later analysis, at a false discovery rate of 0.05, approximately 16,000 TCR beta sequences were associated with HLA alleles.

Germline V gives CDR1 SQVTM, CDR2 ANQGSEA. This CDR3 is 11 amino acids long. Deletions cut 5 bases from V and 7 bases from J, with 9 bases between. The PCR had 60 Vbeta and 13 Jbeta primers. TCRdb's copy holds only in-frame clones and misses some; the assay was immunoSEQ multiplex PCR. The sample totals 200,000 or so clones. The chain employs TRBV29-1 and TRBJ2-1; D possibly corresponds to TRBD2 (5 bases). This clonotype originated in a boy younger than 18 in good health and CMV-seronegative. Sequencing input: PBMCs. CDR3 in DNA: TGCAGCGTTAGGACTGGGAATGAGCAGTTCTTC. Residues: CSVRTGNEQFF.